One and the same sample provided the 10 T cell receptor beta chains below, sequenced in a study of T cells after yellow fever vaccination. TCRdb re-called the 5' RACE reads through MiXCR, storing one row per CDR3 protein. Of over 120,000 distinct CDR3 sequences in the sample, just over 6.5% were seen once. Material: CD4+ T cells sorted from PBMCs, obtained 10 days after the yellow fever booster vaccination. Receptor source: a young man who received the YFV17D yellow fever vaccine.

This clonotype has a count of ten or more. This chain joins TRBV6-5 and TRBJ1-1; D is perhaps TRBD1 (5 bases). Germline V gives CDR1 MNHEY, CDR2 SVGAGI. V lost 0 bases to trimming and J lost 5 bases, with 13 bases between them. The CDR3 totals 15 residues. The CDR3 sequence is CASSYSIGEGTEAFF. The CDR3 DNA reads as TGTGCCAGCAGTTACTCGATCGGGGAGGGGACTGAAGCTTTCTTT.

The J gene is TRBJ1-5, the V gene TRBV3-1; D is perhaps TRBD1 (5 bases). The V end lost 3 bases, the J end lost 2 bases, and 14 bases lay between the germline ends. Germline assignment: CDR1 LGHDT and CDR2 YNNKEL (reference sequence). This CDR3 contains 16 residues. CDR3: CASSQRGTIGNQPQHF. CDR3 coding DNA: TGTGCCAGCAGCCAGAGAGGGACGATTGGCAATCAGCCCCAGCATTTT.

The chain carries TRBV12-3 or TRBV12-4 and TRBJ2-3; D is unresolved. The V end was cut by 6 bases, the J end by 4 bases, with 17 bases between. The CDR3 contains 15 residues. CDR3 nucleotide sequence: TGTGCCAGCAGCTCAGTAGTCCCGTACGCAGATACGCAGTATTTT. It is translated as CASSSVVPYADTQYF.

The V and J genes are TRBV25-1 and TRBJ1-2; no clear D. Trimming removed 4 bases at V and 6 bases at J, with 12 bases between. Germline V gives CDR1 MGHDK, CDR2 SYGVNS. The CDR3 loop spans 13 amino acids. The CDR3 region has the DNA TGTGCCAGCAGTGCGGCCCAGGAGGATGGCTACACCTTC. It encodes CASSAAQEDGYTF.

This clonotype was detected many times. The rearrangement links TRBV11-2 to TRBJ2-7, with TRBD2 identical over 11 bases. Trimming at V came to 1 base and at J to 5 bases, leaving 4 bases not matched to a gene. The CDR3 consists of 15 residues. Germline CDR1 SGHAT, CDR2 FQNNGV. DNA for the CDR3: TGTGCCAGCAGCTTAGTAGCGGGAGGGCCCCACGAGCAGTACTTC. Amino acids: CASSLVAGGPHEQYF.

This clonotype was counted at least ten times. The gene calls are TRBV20-1 and TRBJ2-2, with a weak D call TRBD1 (6 bases). The CDR3 has 15 residues. V lost 0 bases to trimming and J lost 11 bases, with 19 bases between them. Looked up from germline, CDR1 is DFQATT and CDR2 is SNEGSKA (reference sequence). The CDR3: CSARDSRGIGPELFF. The DNA of the CDR3 is TGCAGTGCTAGAGATTCAAGGGGGATAGGCCCTGAGCTGTTTTTT.

This clonotype was counted at least ten times. The chain joins TRBV12-3 or TRBV12-4 to TRBJ1-5, with D tentatively TRBD1 (5 bases). V was clipped by 5 bases and J by 4 bases, with 15 bases between them. This CDR3 is built from 15 residues. In DNA form, the CDR3 reads TGTGCCAGCAGTCCGGGACCAACGATAAATCAGCCCCAGCATTTT. Its protein is CASSPGPTINQPQHF.

This clonotype occurred many times. This chain links TRBV7-3 with TRBJ2-5; TRBD1 aligns across 9 bases. The CDR3 contains 14 residues. With V trimmed by 5 bases and J by 3 bases, 4 bases remained unmatched. Germline V gives CDR1 SGHTA, CDR2 FQGTGA. DNA for the CDR3: TGTGCCAGCAGCCCCCGACAGGGGGAAGAGACCCAGTACTTC. Translated: CASSPRQGEETQYF. Full variable domain (rest looked up from reference TRBV7-3 and TRBJ2-5): GAGVSQTPSNKVTEKGKYVELRCDPISGHTALYWYRQSLGQGPEFLIYFQGTGAADDSGLPNDRFFAVRPEGSVSTLKIQRTERGDSAVYLCASSPRQGEETQYFGPGTRLLVL.

The chain links TRBV7-2 to TRBJ2-7; TRBD2 aligns across 12 bases. V trimming: 10 bases; J trimming: 6 bases; junction bases outside the gene matches: 13. CDR1 is SGHTA, CDR2 FQGNSA, per germline. The CDR3 consists of 15 residues. CDR3 sequence (DNA): TGTGCCACCTTCCGTGGACTAGCGGGACTCTGCGAGCAGTACTTC. This gives the protein CATFRGLAGLCEQYF. Using reference TRBV7-2 and TRBJ2-7 for the parts outside the CDR3, the full variable domain is GAGVSQSPSNKVTEKGKDVELRCDPISGHTALYWYRQSLGQGLEFLIYFQGNSAPDKSGLPSDRFSAERTGGSVSTLTIQRTQQEDSAVYLCATFRGLAGLCEQYFGPGTRLTVT.

This clonotype was counted at least ten times. The chain employs TRBV20-1 and TRBJ2-3, with unresolved D. The germline CDR1 and CDR2 sequences are DFQATT and SNEGSKA (reference sequence). Between the trimmed V and J ends, which lost 0 bases and 3 bases, there was a span of 1 base. This CDR3 has 11 residues. This chain's CDR3 is CSARETDTQYF. The CDR3 DNA reads as TGCAGTGCTAGAGAGACAGATACGCAGTATTTT.